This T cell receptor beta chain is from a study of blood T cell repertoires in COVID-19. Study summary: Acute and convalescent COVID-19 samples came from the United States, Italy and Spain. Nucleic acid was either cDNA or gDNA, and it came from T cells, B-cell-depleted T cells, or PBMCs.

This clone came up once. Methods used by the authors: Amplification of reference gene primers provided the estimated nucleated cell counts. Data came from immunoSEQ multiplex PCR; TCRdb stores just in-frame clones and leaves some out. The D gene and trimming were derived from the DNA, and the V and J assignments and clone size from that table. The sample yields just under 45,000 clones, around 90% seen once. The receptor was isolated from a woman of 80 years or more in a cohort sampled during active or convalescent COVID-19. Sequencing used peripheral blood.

CDR3 in amino acids: CASSQTGLAGGPQETQYF. In nucleotides, the CDR3 is TGTGCCAGCAGCCAAACGGGACTAGCGGGGGGCCCCCAAGAGACCCAGTACTTC. The genes are TRBV2 and TRBJ2-5; 15 bases map to TRBD2. The CDR3 runs 18 residues. Germline-derived CDR1 and CDR2 are SNHLY and FYNNEI. Trimming cost V 6 bases and J 1 base; bases outside gene matches: 9.